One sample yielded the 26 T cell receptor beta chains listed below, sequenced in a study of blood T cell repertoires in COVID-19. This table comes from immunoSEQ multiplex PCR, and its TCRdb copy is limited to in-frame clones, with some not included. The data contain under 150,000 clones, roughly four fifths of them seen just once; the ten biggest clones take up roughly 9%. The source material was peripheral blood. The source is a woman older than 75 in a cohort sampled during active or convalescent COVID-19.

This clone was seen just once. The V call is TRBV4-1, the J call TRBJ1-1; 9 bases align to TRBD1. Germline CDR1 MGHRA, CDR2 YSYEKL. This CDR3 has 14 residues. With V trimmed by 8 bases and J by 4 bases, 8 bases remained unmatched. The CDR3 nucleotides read TGCGCCAGCGGGACGACAGGGGGTGTCACTGAAGCTTTCTTT. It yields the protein CASGTTGGVTEAFF.

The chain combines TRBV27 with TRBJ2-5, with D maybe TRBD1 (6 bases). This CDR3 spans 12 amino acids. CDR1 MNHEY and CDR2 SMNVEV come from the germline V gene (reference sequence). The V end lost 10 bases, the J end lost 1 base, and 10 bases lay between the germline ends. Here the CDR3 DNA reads TGTGCCACCTCGGACAGCCAAGAGACCCAGTACTTC. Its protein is CATSDSQETQYF.

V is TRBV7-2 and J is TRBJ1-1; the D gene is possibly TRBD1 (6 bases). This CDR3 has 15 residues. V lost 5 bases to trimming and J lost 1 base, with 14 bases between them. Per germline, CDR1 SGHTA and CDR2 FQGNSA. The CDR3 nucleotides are TGTGCCAGCAGCGCCCGGACAGCCGGGAACACTGAAGCTTTCTTT. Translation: CASSARTAGNTEAFF.

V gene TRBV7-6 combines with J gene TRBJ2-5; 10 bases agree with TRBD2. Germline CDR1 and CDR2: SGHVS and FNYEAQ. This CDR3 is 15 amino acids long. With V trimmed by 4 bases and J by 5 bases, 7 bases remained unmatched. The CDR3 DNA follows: TGTGCCAGCAGCTCGGCGACTAGCGGGCATGAGACCCAGTACTTC. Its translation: CASSSATSGHETQYF.

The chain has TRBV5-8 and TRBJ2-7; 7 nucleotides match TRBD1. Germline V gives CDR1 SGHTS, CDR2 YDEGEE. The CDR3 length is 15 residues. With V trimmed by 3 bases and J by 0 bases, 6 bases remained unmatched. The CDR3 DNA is TGTGCCAGCAGCTCCCGGGACAGATACTCCTACGAGCAGTACTTC. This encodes CASSSRDRYSYEQYF.

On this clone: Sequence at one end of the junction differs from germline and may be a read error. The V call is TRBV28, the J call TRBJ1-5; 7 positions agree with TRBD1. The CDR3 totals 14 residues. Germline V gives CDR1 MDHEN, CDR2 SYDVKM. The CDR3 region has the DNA TGTGCCAGCCGTTTGGTACAGGGGAATCAGCCCCAGCATTTT. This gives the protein CASRLVQGNQPQHF.

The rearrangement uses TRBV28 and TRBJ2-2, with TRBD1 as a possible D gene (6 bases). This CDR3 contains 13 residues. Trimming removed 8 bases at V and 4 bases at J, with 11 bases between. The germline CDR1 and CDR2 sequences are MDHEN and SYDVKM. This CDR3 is CASGAGVTGELFF. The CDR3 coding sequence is TGTGCCAGCGGGGCAGGGGTCACCGGGGAGCTGTTTTTT.

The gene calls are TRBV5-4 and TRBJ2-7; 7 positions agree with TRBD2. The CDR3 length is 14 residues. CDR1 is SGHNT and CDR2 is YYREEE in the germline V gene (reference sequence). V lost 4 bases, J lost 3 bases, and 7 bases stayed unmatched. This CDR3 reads CASSGSGEYYEQYF. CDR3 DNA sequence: TGTGCCAGCAGCGGGAGCGGGGAGTACTACGAGCAGTACTTC.

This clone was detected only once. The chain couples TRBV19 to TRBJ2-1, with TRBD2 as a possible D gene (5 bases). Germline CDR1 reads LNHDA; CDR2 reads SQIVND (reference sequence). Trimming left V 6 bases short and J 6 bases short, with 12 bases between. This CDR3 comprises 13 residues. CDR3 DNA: TGTGCCAGTAGCTCCCTACGGGGCAATGAGCAGTTCTTC. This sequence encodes CASSSLRGNEQFF.

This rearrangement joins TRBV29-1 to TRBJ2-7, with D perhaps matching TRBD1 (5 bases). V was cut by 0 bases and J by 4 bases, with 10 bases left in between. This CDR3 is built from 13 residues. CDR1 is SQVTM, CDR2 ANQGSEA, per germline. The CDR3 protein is CSVEELPGYEQYF. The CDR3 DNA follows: TGCAGCGTTGAAGAACTCCCAGGGTACGAGCAGTACTTC.

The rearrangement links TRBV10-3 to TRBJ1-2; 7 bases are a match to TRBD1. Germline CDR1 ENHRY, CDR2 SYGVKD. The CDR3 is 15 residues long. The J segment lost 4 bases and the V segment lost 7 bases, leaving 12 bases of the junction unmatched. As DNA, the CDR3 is TGTGCCATCACCAAAGACAGGGACGTTCTCTATGGCTACACCTTC. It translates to CAITKDRDVLYGYTF.

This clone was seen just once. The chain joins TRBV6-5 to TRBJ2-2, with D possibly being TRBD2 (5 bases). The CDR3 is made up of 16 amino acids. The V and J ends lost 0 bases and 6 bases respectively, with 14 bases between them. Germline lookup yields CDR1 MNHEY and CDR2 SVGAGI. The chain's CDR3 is CASSYSRAFLPGELFF. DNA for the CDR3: TGTGCCAGCAGTTACTCGAGGGCTTTCCTTCCCGGGGAGCTGTTTTTT.

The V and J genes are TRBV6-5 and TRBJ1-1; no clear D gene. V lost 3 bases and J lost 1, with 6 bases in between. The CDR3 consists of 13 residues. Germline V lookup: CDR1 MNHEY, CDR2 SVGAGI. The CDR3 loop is CASSYPGNTEAFF. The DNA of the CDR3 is TGTGCCAGCAGTTATCCCGGGAACACTGAAGCTTTCTTT.

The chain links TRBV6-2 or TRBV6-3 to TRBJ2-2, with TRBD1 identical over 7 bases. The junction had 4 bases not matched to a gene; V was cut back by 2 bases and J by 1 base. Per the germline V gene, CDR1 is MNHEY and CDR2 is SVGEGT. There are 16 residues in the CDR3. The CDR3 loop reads CASSYRPGGNTGELFF. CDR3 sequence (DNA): TGTGCCAGCAGTTACCGGCCAGGGGGGAACACCGGGGAGCTGTTTTTT.

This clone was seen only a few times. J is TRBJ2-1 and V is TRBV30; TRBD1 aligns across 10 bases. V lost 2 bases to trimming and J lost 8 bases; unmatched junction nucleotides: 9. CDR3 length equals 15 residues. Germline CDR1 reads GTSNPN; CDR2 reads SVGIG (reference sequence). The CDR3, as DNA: TGTGCCTGGAGTATCGGGACAGGGGCGACCGATGAGCAGTTCTTC. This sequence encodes CAWSIGTGATDEQFF.

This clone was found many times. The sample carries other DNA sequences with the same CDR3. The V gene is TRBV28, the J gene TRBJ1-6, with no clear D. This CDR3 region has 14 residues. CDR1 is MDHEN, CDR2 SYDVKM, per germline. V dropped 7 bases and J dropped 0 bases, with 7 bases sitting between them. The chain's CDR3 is CASKRSSYNSPLHF. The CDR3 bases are TGTGCCAGCAAGAGGAGCTCCTATAATTCACCCCTCCACTTT.

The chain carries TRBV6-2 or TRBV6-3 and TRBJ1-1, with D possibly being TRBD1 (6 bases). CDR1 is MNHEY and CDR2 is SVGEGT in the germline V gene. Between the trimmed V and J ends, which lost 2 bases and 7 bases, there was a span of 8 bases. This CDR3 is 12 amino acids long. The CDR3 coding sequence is TGTGCCAGCAGTTACGGGGGCCTTGAAGCTTTCTTT. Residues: CASSYGGLEAFF.

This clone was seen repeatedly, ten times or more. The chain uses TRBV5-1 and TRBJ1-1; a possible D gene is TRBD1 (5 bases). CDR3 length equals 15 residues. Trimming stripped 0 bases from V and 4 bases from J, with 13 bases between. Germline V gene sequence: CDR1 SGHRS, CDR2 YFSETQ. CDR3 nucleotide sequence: TGCGCCAGCAGCTTGGCGGACATATCAGGCACTGAAGCTTTCTTT. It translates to CASSLADISGTEAFF.

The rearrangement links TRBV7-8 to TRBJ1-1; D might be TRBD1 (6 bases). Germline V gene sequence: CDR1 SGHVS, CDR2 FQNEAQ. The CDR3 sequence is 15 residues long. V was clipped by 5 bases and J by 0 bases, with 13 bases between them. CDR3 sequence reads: CASSRGTTLNTEAFF. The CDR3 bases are TGTGCCAGCAGCCGCGGGACAACACTGAACACTGAAGCTTTCTTT.

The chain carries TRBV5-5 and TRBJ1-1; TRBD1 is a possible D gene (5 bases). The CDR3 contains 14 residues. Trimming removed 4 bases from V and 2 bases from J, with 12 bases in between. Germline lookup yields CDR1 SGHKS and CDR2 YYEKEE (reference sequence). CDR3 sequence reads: CASSPRQYNTEAFF. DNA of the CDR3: TGTGCCAGCAGCCCACGACAGTACAACACTGAAGCTTTCTTT.

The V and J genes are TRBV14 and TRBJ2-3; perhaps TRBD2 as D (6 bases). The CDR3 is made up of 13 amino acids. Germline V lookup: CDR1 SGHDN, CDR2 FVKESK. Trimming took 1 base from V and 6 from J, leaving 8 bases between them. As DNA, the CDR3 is TGTGCCAGCAGCCAAGTGGGACTCGATACGCAGTATTTT. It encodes CASSQVGLDTQYF.

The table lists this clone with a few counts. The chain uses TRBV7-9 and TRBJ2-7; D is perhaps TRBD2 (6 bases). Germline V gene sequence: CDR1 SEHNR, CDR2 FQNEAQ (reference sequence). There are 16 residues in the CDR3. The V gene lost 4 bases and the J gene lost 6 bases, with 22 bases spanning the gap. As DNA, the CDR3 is TGTGCCAGCAGCTCGTCGCGGGGTAGGAGGGGTTCCGAGCAGTACTTC. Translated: CASSSSRGRRGSEQYF.

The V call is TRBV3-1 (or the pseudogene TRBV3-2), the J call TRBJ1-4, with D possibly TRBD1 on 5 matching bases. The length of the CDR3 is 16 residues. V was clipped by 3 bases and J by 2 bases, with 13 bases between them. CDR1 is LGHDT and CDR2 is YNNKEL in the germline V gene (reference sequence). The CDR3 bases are TGTGCCAGCAGCCACAGGGAGGTTGCGACTAATGAAAAACTGTTTTTT. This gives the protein CASSHREVATNEKLFF.

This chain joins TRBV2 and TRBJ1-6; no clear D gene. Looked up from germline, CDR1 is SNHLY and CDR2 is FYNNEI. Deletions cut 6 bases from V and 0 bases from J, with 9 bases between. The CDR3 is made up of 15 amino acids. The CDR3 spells CASRSGHSYNSPLHF. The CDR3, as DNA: TGTGCCAGCAGGTCTGGGCACTCCTATAATTCACCCCTCCACTTT.

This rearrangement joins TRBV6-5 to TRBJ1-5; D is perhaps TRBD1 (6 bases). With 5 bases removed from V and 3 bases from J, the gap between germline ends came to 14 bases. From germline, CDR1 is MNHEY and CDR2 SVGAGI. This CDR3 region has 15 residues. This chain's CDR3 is CASSLGRGTNQPQHF. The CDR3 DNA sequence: TGTGCCAGCAGTCTTGGCAGGGGTACCAATCAGCCCCAGCATTTT.

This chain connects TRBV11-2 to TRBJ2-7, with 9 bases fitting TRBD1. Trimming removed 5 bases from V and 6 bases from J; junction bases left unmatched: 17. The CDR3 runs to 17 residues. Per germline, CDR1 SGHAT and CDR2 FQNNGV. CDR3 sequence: CASSAQITGTGIAEQYV. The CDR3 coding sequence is TGTGCCAGCAGCGCACAAATTACCGGGACAGGGATAGCCGAGCAGTACGTC.